These T cell receptor beta chains were read from a single sample in a study of blood T cell repertoires in COVID-19. Using immunoSEQ multiplex PCR, the repertoire was profiled, and TCRdb retains in-frame clones only, with some absent. The data contain about 270,000 clones, over 75% of them singletons. The sample comprised peripheral blood. These receptor sequences come from a human donor in a cohort sampled during active COVID-19. Each CDR3 is given with its conserved first and last residue. The D gene is left open where the match is weak. A clone size is listed for some rows: how often the clone was seen (once, few, many), or a class if it is expanded.

clone size | D gene | J gene | V gene | CDR3 DNA | CDR3 protein
- | TRBD2 | TRBJ2-1 | TRBV19 | TGTGCCAGCAAGGGACTAGCGGGCTCCCCCGACAATGAGCAGTTCTTC | CASKGLAGSPDNEQFF
- | - | TRBJ2-1 | TRBV29-1 | TGCAGCGTTGAAAATTTCGATGAGCAGTTCTTC | CSVENFDEQFF
few | - | TRBJ1-5 | TRBV19 | TGTGCCAGTAGTATCGCCGAGCTCCCTGAAGCCCAGCATTTT | CASSIAELPEAQHF
- | - | TRBJ2-5 | TRBV5-4 | TGTGCCAGCAGCCAAGGGGAAATACAAGAAGAGACCCAGTACTTC | CASSQGEIQEETQYF
- | - | TRBJ1-1 | TRBV5-6 | TGTGCCAGCAGCTTTGTCGGGAACACTGAAGCTTTCTTT | CASSFVGNTEAFF
- | - | TRBJ2-2 | TRBV29-1 | TGCAGCGCTGACTTCATGGCGGGCGGGGAGCTGTTTTTT | CSADFMAGGELFF
- | TRBD2 | TRBJ2-1 | TRBV27 | TGTGCCAGCAGTTTTGACCCACGGGGGGGCTTAAATGAGCAGTTCTTC | CASSFDPRGGLNEQFF
- | - | TRBJ1-1 | TRBV4-1 | TGCGCCAGCAGCCCTCAGGGGAACACTGAAGCTTTCTTT | CASSPQGNTEAFF
- | - | TRBJ1-2 | TRBV6-6 | TGTGCCAGCAGCGAAGGGTTCTCCGGGATTAGAGGCTACACCTTC | CASSEGFSGIRGYTF
- | - | TRBJ1-2 | TRBV10-1 | TGCGCCAGCAGTGATCTGACAGGCCTCGCCTTC | CASSDLTGLAF
- | TRBD1 | TRBJ2-7 | TRBV6-5 | TGTGCCAGCAGTTACGACAGGGCCCGTTACGAGCAGTACTTC | CASSYDRARYEQYF
- | TRBD1 | TRBJ2-1 | TRBV5-1 | TGCGCCAGCAGCGAAGGACAGGGGACCAATGAGCAGTTCTTC | CASSEGQGTNEQFF
- | - | TRBJ2-4 | TRBV19 | TGTGCCAGTTCACAGCGGATTATAGCCAAAAACATTCAGTACTTC | CASSQRIIAKNIQYF
few | - | TRBJ1-5 | TRBV4-2 | TGTGCCAGCAGCACCCGGGGAGGTATCAATCAGCCCCAGCATTTT | CASSTRGGINQPQHF
- | - | TRBJ1-6 | TRBV28 | TGTGCCAGCAGTTTATCAGGGTATCCCCTCCACTTT | CASSLSGYPLHF
- | - | TRBJ1-2 | TRBV19 | TGTGCCAGTAGTATAGATCGAATTCAGAACTATGGCTACACCTTC | CASSIDRIQNYGYTF
- | TRBD2 | TRBJ2-7 | TRBV4-1 | TGCGCCAGCAGCCAAGATCGAGGGACTAGCGGGAGGTTGGACGAGCAGTACTTC | CASSQDRGTSGRLDEQYF
- | TRBD1 | TRBJ2-3 | TRBV18 | TGTGCCAGCTCCCAGGGGGCCGCAGATACGCAGTATTTT | CASSQGAADTQYF
- | - | TRBJ1-5 | TRBV12-3/TRBV12-4 | TGTGCCAGCAGTTTCCTGGGAGCCCAGCATTTT | CASSFLGAQHF
many | TRBD1 | TRBJ1-3 | TRBV19 | TGTGCCAGTAGTGCAACAGGGGCAGGAGGAAACACCATATATTTT | CASSATGAGGNTIYF
- | TRBD1 | TRBJ1-3 | TRBV6-5 | TGTGCCAGCAGGCCACAGGGGAATCTGAGAAACACCATATATTTT | CASRPQGNLRNTIYF
- | - | TRBJ1-2 | TRBV20-1 | TGCAGTGCTAGAGGAAGACAAGTCCCCACCTTC | CSARGRQVPTF
- | TRBD1 | TRBJ1-1 | TRBV5-6 | TGTGCCAGCAGCTTGCGGGACAGGAGATACTTCAACACTGAAGCTTTCTTT | CASSLRDRRYFNTEAFF
- | - | TRBJ1-4 | TRBV19 | TGTGCCAGTAACCGAGCCGGGGCAACTAATGAAAAACTGTTTTTT | CASNRAGATNEKLFF
few | TRBD2 | TRBJ2-1 | TRBV2 | TGTGCCAGCAGTGTTTCAGCGGGAGGCCGTAGTGAGCAGTTCTTC | CASSVSAGGRSEQFF
- | - | TRBJ2-3 | TRBV4-1 | TGCGCCAGCAGCCGAGGCCCGGGAAGCACGCAGTATTTT | CASSRGPGSTQYF
once | TRBD2 | TRBJ2-7 | TRBV5-1 | TGCGCCAGCAGCTTGACGTTAGCCAGCGGGAGCTCCTACGAGCAGTACTTC | CASSLTLASGSSYEQYF
- | - | TRBJ2-1 | TRBV10-3 | TGTGCCATCGGGCAGAGGGACAACTACAATGAGCAGTTCTTC | CAIGQRDNYNEQFF
few | - | TRBJ1-4 | TRBV27 | TGTGCCAGCAGTTTCCCACCCGGGCAGGGTTGGGACTTTAATGAAAAACTGTTTTTT | CASSFPPGQGWDFNEKLFF
- | TRBD1 | TRBJ1-5 | TRBV19 | TGTGCCAGTAGTAAAGGGACAGGGAATTCTGGTCAGCCCCAGCATTTT | CASSKGTGNSGQPQHF
- | - | TRBJ1-4 | TRBV23-1 | TGCGCCAGTTCGGGCCGGACAGAGCGTCCCTCAGAGGAAAAACTGTTTTTT | CASSGRTERPSEEKLFF